The 10 T cell receptor beta chains below all came from one sample that was sequenced in a study of T cell changes during pregnancy in multiple sclerosis. Produced via immunoSEQ multiplex PCR; TCRdb's table is partial and in-frame only. This sample yields fewer than 60,000 clones, of which 90% are seen a single time; 5.5% to 7% belongs to the top ten. The sequencing here drew on peripheral blood, taken in the third trimester of pregnancy. The source is a female donor in good health, enrolled as a control in a pregnancy study.

This clone was picked up a small number of times. This rearrangement joins TRBV29-1 to TRBJ2-7; D possibly corresponds to TRBD2 (6 bases). The CDR3 is 16 amino acids. V was clipped by 6 bases and J by 2 bases, with 23 bases between them. CDR1 and CDR2 from the germline V gene are SQVTM and ANQGSEA. The CDR3 loop reads CSVSSSEGHSTYEQYF. CDR3 bases: TGCAGCGTCTCTTCGTCGGAGGGGCATTCCACCTACGAGCAGTACTTC.

The V and J genes are TRBV21-1 and TRBJ2-7; no DNA check was done on the table's D call, TRBD2. TRBV21-1 is listed as a pseudogene. There are 15 residues in the CDR3. The CDR3 DNA reads TGTGCCAGCAGCAATTCCGGGGAGGGTACGCACGAGCAGTACTTC. This codes for CASSNSGEGTHEQYF.

The chain is built from TRBV5-4 and TRBJ2-3, with D perhaps matching TRBD2 (6 bases). CDR3 length: 17 residues. With 1 base removed from V and 4 bases from J, the gap between germline ends came to 19 bases. Germline CDR1 SGHNT, CDR2 YYREEE (reference sequence). This chain's CDR3 is CASSLHTQGLSSDTQYF. DNA of the CDR3: TGTGCCAGCAGCTTGCATACTCAAGGACTATCGTCAGATACGCAGTATTTT.

The CDR3 protein is CASRTEGGPRNEQFF. CDR3 nucleotides: TGTGCCAGCAGGACGGAGGGAGGGCCGCGGAATGAGCAGTTCTTC. V usage is TRBV6-4 and J usage is TRBJ2-1; 7 bases agree with TRBD2. J lost 7 bases, V lost 6 bases, and 12 bases had no gene match. The CDR3 is 15 amino acids. Germline assignment: CDR1 MRHNA and CDR2 SNTAGT.

This chain connects TRBV5-1 to TRBJ2-7; TRBD2 matches at 11 bases. The CDR3 runs to 17 residues. CDR1 is SGHRS and CDR2 is YFSETQ in the germline V gene. The trim removed 0 bases at V and 0 bases at J, leaving 5 bases unmatched. The CDR3, as DNA: TGCGCCAGCAGCTTGGATAGCGGGAGGGTGAGCTCCTACGAGCAGTACTTC. It is translated as CASSLDSGRVSSYEQYF.

The rearrangement links TRBV25-1 to TRBJ2-5; 9 bases map to TRBD1. Germline lookup yields CDR1 MGHDK and CDR2 SYGVNS. The CDR3 length is 15 residues. V shed 4 bases and J 7 bases; nucleotides not matched to a gene: 10. CDR3 sequence (DNA): TGTGCCAGCAGTGCCCCCGGGACAGGGAGCTGGACCCAGTACTTC. Translated, it gives CASSAPGTGSWTQYF. Using reference TRBV25-1 and TRBJ2-5 for the parts outside the CDR3, the full variable domain is EADIYQTPRYLVIGTGKKITLECSQTMGHDKMYWYQQDPGMELHLIHYSYGVNSTEKGDLSSESTVSRIRTEHFPLTLESARPSHTSQYLCASSAPGTGSWTQYFGPGTRLLVL.

The chain employs TRBV27 and TRBJ2-1; 8 bases are a match to TRBD1. Germline CDR1 is MNHEY and CDR2 is SMNVEV (reference sequence). V lost 4 bases to trimming and J lost 4 bases; unmatched junction nucleotides: 6. There are 15 residues in the CDR3. The CDR3 loop reads CASSWGQATYNEQFF. In DNA, the CDR3 is TGTGCCAGCAGTTGGGGACAGGCGACGTACAATGAGCAGTTCTTC.

This chain joins TRBV27 and TRBJ1-1; no clear D gene. The CDR3 is 13 amino acids. The germline gives CDR1 MNHEY, CDR2 SMNVEV (reference sequence). The germline V and J ends were trimmed by 4 bases and 5 bases, with 11 bases remaining between them. DNA for the CDR3: TGTGCCAGCAGTTCCCGCGGGGTTACTGAAGCTTTCTTT. Protein: CASSSRGVTEAFF.

This clone was seen just once. The chain links TRBV7-6 to TRBJ2-5; 13 positions match TRBD2. Unmatched junction bases numbered 1, after V lost 1 base and J lost 2 bases. This CDR3 spans 16 amino acids. The germline CDR1 and CDR2 sequences are SGHVS and FNYEAQ. The CDR3 bases are TGTGCCAGCAGCTTAGTGGGACTAGCGGGGCAAGAGACCCAGTACTTC. Protein product: CASSLVGLAGQETQYF.

The chain uses TRBV27 and TRBJ2-7; D is perhaps TRBD1 (5 bases). Germline CDR1 reads MNHEY; CDR2 reads SMNVEV (reference sequence). V was pared by 2 bases and J by 5 bases, with 7 bases between. The CDR3 runs to 12 residues. CDR3 coding DNA: TGTGCCAGCAGTTTAATAGGGGACGAGCAGTACTTC. Amino acid sequence: CASSLIGDEQYF.